What follows are 6 T cell receptor beta chains derived from one specimen sequenced in a study of cytomegalovirus exposure and HLA in healthy donors. This PCR relied on a set of 60 Vbeta primers and 13 Jbeta primers. The table came from immunoSEQ multiplex PCR; TCRdb's copy has only in-frame clones and leaves some out. Among 150,000 to 160,000 clones listed, approximately 69% were seen once. Sample: PBMCs. The receptors stem from a young man in good health and CMV-seronegative.

This clone turned up a few times. The chain has TRBV7-6 and TRBJ2-1; 12 bases map to TRBD2. CDR1 and CDR2 from the germline V gene are SGHVS and FNYEAQ. The CDR3 totals 15 residues. J lost 3 bases, V lost 5 bases, and 2 bases had no gene match. CDR3 loop: CASSKTSGGYNEQFF. The CDR3 bases are TGTGCCAGCAGCAAGACTAGCGGGGGCTACAATGAGCAGTTCTTC.

This clone showed up just once. This chain connects TRBV28 to TRBJ1-1, with TRBD1 matching over 9 bases. Germline CDR1 is MDHEN and CDR2 is SYDVKM. V gave up 4 bases and J gave up 1 base; unmatched junction bases: 13. This CDR3 spans 18 amino acids. The CDR3, as DNA: TGTGCCAGCAGTTCCTCGGTGGGGACAGGGTCGTGGAACACTGAAGCTTTCTTT. Protein product: CASSSSVGTGSWNTEAFF.

The chain has TRBV5-1 and TRBJ2-7; 15 bases fit TRBD2. V trimming: 4 bases; J trimming: 4 bases; junction bases outside the gene matches: 3. The CDR3 loop spans 15 amino acids. Germline CDR1 SGHRS, CDR2 YFSETQ. The CDR3 bases are TGCGCCAGCAGCACCGGGACTAGCGGGGGGTACGAGCAGTACTTC. Its protein product is CASSTGTSGGYEQYF.

This clone showed up just a few times. The chain uses TRBV6-6 and TRBJ1-5, with D perhaps matching TRBD1 (5 bases). Germline lookup yields CDR1 MNHNY and CDR2 SVGAGI (reference sequence). CDR3 size: 12 residues. The V end was cut by 7 bases, the J end by 4 bases, with 8 bases between. The CDR3 protein is CASNQGNQPQHF. CDR3 sequence (DNA): TGTGCCAGCAATCAGGGAAATCAGCCCCAGCATTTT.

This chain links TRBV9 with TRBJ2-5; D perhaps matches TRBD2 (5 bases). Trimming stripped 4 bases from V and 0 bases from J, with 10 bases between. The CDR3 runs 14 residues. Germline CDR1 SGDLS, CDR2 YYNGEE. The CDR3 loop reads CASSSPGNQETQYF. CDR3 coding DNA: TGTGCCAGCAGCTCCCCGGGGAACCAAGAGACCCAGTACTTC.

This chain's CDR3 is CASSETPGQSLSNTGELFF. CDR3 nucleotide sequence: TGTGCCAGCTCAGAAACCCCGGGACAGTCCCTCTCGAACACCGGGGAGCTGTTTTTT. The rearrangement joins TRBV18 to TRBJ2-2; 7 positions match TRBD1. Germline-derived CDR1 and CDR2 are KGHSH and LQKENI. V lost 5 bases, J lost 0 bases, and 15 bases stayed unmatched. The CDR3 runs to 19 residues.